This is a list of T cell receptor beta chains from one sample in a study of neurological immune-mediated disorders. MiXCR was run by TCRdb on the 5' RACE reads, yielding one entry per CDR3 protein. Counted here are 18,000 or so distinct CDR3 sequences, 13% to 15% occurring once; the ten biggest clones make up almost 8%. Material: CD4+ T cells from blood. Source of these receptors: an older woman with HTLV-1-associated myelopathy (HAM/TSP). The CDR3 runs from the conserved cysteine through the conserved F or W. D genes are given only for firm matches. Rows may omit the clone size; those that give it use once, few, many or a size class.

NA TRBJ2-3 TRBD2 TRBV6-5 CASSPLLAADTQYF TGTGCCAGCAGTCCTTTGCTAGCGGCAGATACGCAGTATTTT
NA TRBJ1-5 NA TRBV6-1 CASSEIGTPNQPQHF TGTGCCAGCAGTGAGATCGGGACACCCAATCAGCCCCAGCATTTT
many TRBJ1-4 NA TRBV5-1 CASSLGHRNEKLFF TGCGCCAGCAGCTTGGGACACCGTAATGAAAAACTGTTTTTT
many TRBJ1-1 NA TRBV10-3 CAISEGVGTRNTEAFF TGTGCCATCAGTGAGGGCGTGGGGACACGGAACACTGAAGCTTTCTTT
many TRBJ2-7 NA TRBV20-1 CSARHAEYEQYF TGCAGTGCTAGGCATGCCGAATACGAGCAGTACTTC
NA TRBJ1-2 NA TRBV5-1 CASSFETRYGYTF TGCGCCAGCAGCTTCGAGACACGTTATGGCTACACCTTC
medium-sized TRBJ2-2 TRBD1 TRBV5-1 CASSLDIPGTGHTGELFF TGCGCCAGCAGCTTGGACATTCCCGGGACAGGGCACACCGGGGAGCTGTTTTTT
many TRBJ2-1 NA TRBV7-2 CASSQGTNSYNEQFF TGTGCCAGCAGCCAGGGGACGAACTCCTACAATGAGCAGTTCTTC
many TRBJ1-2 NA TRBV5-1 CASSLNPERGYTF TGCGCCAGCAGCTTGAATCCCGAGAGGGGCTACACCTTC
many TRBJ2-2 NA TRBV19 CASSGGSGELFF TGTGCCAGTAGCGGTGGGTCCGGGGAGCTGTTTTTT
many TRBJ1-4 NA TRBV9 CASSVGSREKLFF TGTGCCAGCAGCGTGGGCAGCCGTGAAAAACTGTTTTTT
many TRBJ2-2 NA TRBV7-2 CASSLAGAGTGELFF TGTGCCAGCAGCTTAGCGGGGGCGGGCACCGGGGAGCTGTTTTTT
medium-sized TRBJ2-1 NA TRBV5-1 CASSPITGDNEQFF TGCGCCAGCAGCCCCATAACCGGGGACAATGAGCAGTTCTTC
NA TRBJ2-3 NA TRBV14 CASQGYTQYF TGTGCCAGCCAAGGATATACGCAGTATTTT
many TRBJ1-1 NA TRBV21-1 CASSIRTPGTGPGGTEAFF TGTGCCAGCAGCATCCGCACCCCCGGGACAGGGCCAGGGGGCACTGAAGCTTTCTTT
many TRBJ1-1 NA TRBV5-5 CASSLRGAGTEAFF TGTGCCAGCAGCTTGAGGGGGGCGGGGACTGAAGCTTTCTTT
NA TRBJ2-7 NA TRBV7-6 CASSLRQGSYEQYF TGTGCCAGCAGCTTGAGACAAGGCTCCTACGAGCAGTACTTC
many TRBJ2-1 TRBD1 TRBV5-1 CASSYGTVNEQFF TGCGCCAGTTCCTACGGGACAGTCAATGAGCAGTTCTTC
many TRBJ1-2 NA TRBV29-1 CSVVRQGRDGYTF TGCAGCGTTGTAAGGCAGGGAAGGGATGGCTACACCTTC
many TRBJ2-4 TRBD2 TRBV20-1 CSARDWRGLAKNIQYF TGCAGTGCTAGAGATTGGCGGGGGTTAGCCAAAAACATTCAGTACTTC
many TRBJ2-4 NA TRBV6-2/TRBV6-3 CASSPAGQLIMGNIQYF TGTGCCAGCAGTCCCGCGGGACAGTTGATTATGGGAAACATTCAGTACTTC
many TRBJ2-7 TRBD2 TRBV7-2 CASSSMGLALDEQYF TGTGCCAGCAGCTCTATGGGACTAGCGCTCGACGAGCAGTACTTC
many TRBJ1-1 NA TRBV20-1 CSARRTVRNTEAFF TGCAGTGCTAGAAGGACAGTTAGGAACACTGAAGCTTTCTTT
many TRBJ2-7 TRBD1 TRBV6-5 CASRNSGGDEQYF TGTGCCAGCAGGAACTCAGGGGGCGACGAGCAGTACTTC
many TRBJ1-5 NA TRBV29-1 CSVAGAIGQPQHF TGCAGCGTTGCAGGGGCGATAGGTCAGCCCCAGCATTTT
many TRBJ1-2 NA TRBV6-6 CASSDRDPGGYGYTF TGTGCCAGCAGTGACCGGGACCCAGGCGGCTATGGCTACACCTTC
NA TRBJ2-7 TRBD1 TRBV7-2 CASSLAGQSYEQYF TGTGCCAGCAGCTTAGCGGGACAGTCCTACGAGCAGTACTTC
NA TRBJ2-3 TRBD1 TRBV28 CASSMTGEDTQYF TGTGCCAGCAGCATGACAGGGGAAGATACGCAGTATTTT
many TRBJ1-1 NA TRBV7-2 CASSPQTDYTEAFF TGTGCCAGCAGCCCCCAGACAGACTACACTGAAGCTTTCTTT
many TRBJ2-3 TRBD1 TRBV24-1 CATSDPGQGATDTQYF TGTGCCACCAGTGATCCGGGACAGGGGGCAACAGATACGCAGTATTTT
many TRBJ1-6 NA TRBV5-4 CASSSDVRGRNSPLHF TGTGCCAGCAGCTCGGACGTGCGGGGGCGGAATTCACCCCTCCACTTT
many TRBJ2-7 NA TRBV5-4 CASSSASGGLREQYF TGTGCCAGCAGCTCCGCCAGTGGAGGGCTGCGGGAGCAGTACTTC
NA TRBJ1-1 NA TRBV5-5 CASSWVGGSLNTEAFF TGTGCCAGCAGCTGGGTTGGGGGGTCCTTAAACACTGAAGCTTTCTTT
many TRBJ2-1 TRBD2 TRBV7-7 CASSPRGLADHNEQFF TGTGCCAGCAGCCCCAGGGGACTAGCGGACCACAATGAGCAGTTCTTC
NA TRBJ2-4 TRBD2 TRBV6-2/TRBV6-3 CATQTGLAGAKNIQYF TGTGCCACCCAGACCGGGCTAGCGGGAGCCAAAAACATTCAGTACTTC
many TRBJ2-3 NA TRBV5-4 CASSSPADTQYF TGTGCCAGCAGCTCGCCTGCAGATACGCAGTATTTT
many TRBJ2-2 TRBD1 TRBV20-1 CSAFRQGANTGELFF TGCAGTGCTTTTCGACAGGGGGCTAACACCGGGGAGCTGTTTTTT
many TRBJ2-2 NA TRBV20-1 CSARDPRAANTGELFF TGCAGTGCTAGAGATCCGCGGGCAGCAAACACCGGGGAGCTGTTTTTT
many TRBJ2-7 TRBD2 TRBV3-1 CASSRAVERERYEQYF TGTGCCAGCAGCCGGGCGGTGGAGCGGGAGAGGTACGAGCAGTACTTC
NA TRBJ1-1 NA TRBV27 CASSFLGGARDTEAFF TGTGCCAGCAGTTTTCTAGGGGGGGCTAGGGACACTGAAGCTTTCTTT
many TRBJ2-7 NA TRBV7-9 CASSDPEGEQYF TGTGCCAGCAGCGACCCTGAGGGCGAGCAGTACTTC
many TRBJ2-7 TRBD1 TRBV3-1 CASSQRGQGIVYF TGTGCCAGCAGCCAAAGGGGACAGGGGATCGTGTACTTC
many TRBJ2-1 TRBD2 TRBV24-1 CATSDAWTSGSAHNEQFF TGTGCCACCAGTGATGCATGGACTAGCGGGAGCGCCCACAATGAGCAGTTCTTC
many TRBJ1-1 NA TRBV25-1 CASSEPPGLGAEAFF TGTGCCAGCAGTGAACCCCCTGGCCTGGGGGCTGAAGCTTTCTTT
many TRBJ2-3 NA TRBV7-9 CASSPLPDTQYF TGTGCCAGCAGCCCCCTACCCGATACGCAGTATTTT
many TRBJ1-2 NA TRBV7-9 CASSPTVYGYTF TGTGCCAGCAGCCCGACAGTTTATGGCTACACCTTC
many TRBJ2-1 TRBD1 TRBV5-1 CASSLGTGESYEQFF TGCGCCAGCAGCTTGGGGACAGGGGAATCCTATGAGCAGTTCTTC
many TRBJ2-3 NA TRBV5-1 CASSGGLLTSTDTQYF TGCGCCAGCAGCGGTGGACTTCTAACTAGCACAGATACGCAGTATTTT
once TRBJ1-3 NA TRBV6-5 CASSYSWGIRLSGNTIYF TGTGCCAGCAGTTACTCTTGGGGCATTAGGCTCTCTGGAAACACCATATATTTT
many TRBJ2-1 NA TRBV29-1 CSANSQGSSYNEQFF TGCAGCGCTAACAGTCAGGGTTCCTCCTACAATGAGCAGTTCTTC
many TRBJ2-3 NA TRBV12-5 CASGLSQGRSSTDTQYF TGTGCTAGTGGTTTGTCGCAGGGGAGGTCTAGCACAGATACGCAGTATTTT
many TRBJ2-1 NA TRBV12-3/TRBV12-4 CASSSPAGLLYEQFF TGTGCCAGCAGTTCCCCTGCGGGACTTCTGTATGAGCAGTTCTTC
many TRBJ2-1 TRBD2 TRBV3-1 CASSLAGVNEQFF TGTGCCAGCAGCCTAGCGGGAGTGAATGAGCAGTTCTTC
many TRBJ2-3 NA TRBV4-3 CASSQDSRTDTQYF TGCGCCAGCAGCCAAGATTCACGGACAGATACGCAGTATTTT
many TRBJ2-1 TRBD2 TRBV3-1 CASSQGTSNNEQFF TGTGCCAGCAGCCAAGGGACTAGTAACAATGAGCAGTTCTTC